This entry lists 13 T cell receptor beta chains sequenced from one sample in a study of T cells in Graves' hyperthyroidism and ophthalmopathy (dated by TCRdb to between 2017 and 2020). Libraries were prepared through multiplex PCR. Sequencing used an Illumina HiSeq 2000. Amplification of TCR beta CDR3 regions was carried out from RNA transcripts. A first-round RT-PCR of the TCR CDR3 used the HTBI primer set with the Qiagen OneStep RT-PCR kit. In-frame beta chains were kept once TCRdb had trimmed the public reads at Q25 with fastp and called clones with MiXCR. Rows with a matching CDR3 protein are joined into one entry that keeps the most common DNA and genes. The sample table contains 350,000 to 500,000 distinct CDR3 sequences; only one count was recorded for roughly an eighth of them. The biggest ten clones account for 5.3% of the sample. Material for sequencing was blood. All receptors derive from a young woman with Graves' hyperthyroidism.

This clonotype was found many times. The rearrangement links TRBV18 to TRBJ2-1; D is perhaps TRBD1 (6 bases). Germline loops: CDR1 KGHSH, CDR2 LQKENI. This CDR3 comprises 18 residues. The V end lost 3 bases, the J end lost 0 bases, and 18 bases lay between the germline ends. CDR3 nucleotides: TGTGCCAGCTCACCGGGGCTTGGGTGGGACAACTCCTACAATGAGCAGTTCTTC. This codes for CASSPGLGWDNSYNEQFF.

Of note for this clonotype: A read error may be the cause here, since a much bigger clone is one base away. The chain has TRBV9 and TRBJ2-1; 8 bases align to TRBD1. The DNA end is a closer match to TRBJ2-7, so the J assignment may be wrong. This CDR3 has 15 amino acids. Germline CDR1 SGDLS, CDR2 YYNGEE. CDR3 nucleotides: TGTGCCAGCAGCGTCGGACAGGGCGTAAACAATGAGCAGTACTTC. This encodes CASSVGQGVNNEQYF.

Details on this clonotype: It may be a read error: a sequence one base away is much more abundant. Here the CDR3 omits its conserved ending phenylalanine or tryptophan, so a read error is the likely source. This rearrangement joins TRBV28 to TRBJ2-2, with a weak D call TRBD2 (6 bases). Germline assignment: CDR1 MDHEN and CDR2 SYDVKM. V lost 2 bases and J lost 5, with 12 bases in between. The CDR3 sequence is 15 residues long. The CDR3 DNA follows: TGTGCCAGCAGTTTACGTTCAGGGAGGACCGGGGAGCTGTTTTGT. Its translation is CASSLRSGRTGELFC.

The table lists this clonotype with many counts. This chain joins TRBV20-1 and TRBJ1-1; no clear D. Deletions cut 2 bases from V and 1 base from J, with 14 bases between. Per germline, CDR1 DFQATT and CDR2 SNEGSKA (reference sequence). CDR3 length equals 15 residues. The CDR3 here is CSARSPDGGNTEAFF. CDR3 sequence (DNA): TGCAGTGCTAGATCTCCGGACGGTGGGAACACTGAAGCTTTCTTT.

Many counts were recorded for this clonotype. This rearrangement joins TRBV20-1 to TRBJ1-6, with TRBD1 matching over 7 bases. Germline CDR1 DFQATT, CDR2 SNEGSKA (reference sequence). The CDR3 extends over 14 amino acids. V lost 1 base to trimming and J lost 7 bases; unmatched junction nucleotides: 4. The CDR3 here is CSARGQGGNSPLHF. The CDR3 DNA follows: TGCAGTGCTAGAGGACAGGGCGGCAATTCACCCCTCCACTTT.

This clonotype was counted at least ten times. J is TRBJ2-1 and V is TRBV28; 11 bases are a match to TRBD2. The CDR3 is 16 amino acids. Germline trimming cut 7 bases from V and 9 bases from J; bases unmatched to any gene: 14. Germline assignment: CDR1 MDHEN and CDR2 SYDVKM. The CDR3 DNA reads TGTGCCAGCAAGCCGGCCGGGACTAGCGGAACAACTGAGCAGTTCTTC. Its translation: CASKPAGTSGTTEQFF.

This clonotype was found many times. This chain links TRBV28 with TRBJ2-7; D is possibly TRBD1 or TRBD2 (6 bases each). Germline V gene lookup returns CDR1 MDHEN and CDR2 SYDVKM. The CDR3 runs to 16 residues. Trimming stripped 6 bases from V and 6 bases from J, with 24 bases between. CDR3: CASSAPSLGGVREQYF. In DNA, the CDR3 is TGTGCCAGCAGCGCCCCCAGTCTGGGGGGCGTACGCGAGCAGTACTTC.

The CDR3 region is CASSQDVGPSSNTGELFF. CDR3 coding DNA: TGCGCCAGCAGCCAAGACGTGGGCCCCTCATCGAACACCGGGGAGCTGTTTTTT. The chain couples TRBV4-3 to TRBJ2-2; no definite D call. Germline V gene data show CDR1 as LGHNA and CDR2 as YSLEER. Trimming removed 0 bases at V and 0 bases at J, with 14 bases between. The CDR3 runs 18 residues.

There are many counts of this clonotype. The chain's CDR3 is CASSLIQGAGETQYF. Here the CDR3 DNA reads TGTGCCAGCAGCTTAATACAGGGGGCAGGAGAGACCCAGTACTTC. V usage is TRBV7-2 and J usage is TRBJ2-5; 9 bases line up with TRBD1. The CDR3 is made up of 15 amino acids. With 2 bases clipped from V and 4 bases from J, the junction kept 5 bases outside the gene matches. Germline V gives CDR1 SGHTA, CDR2 FQGNSA.

At least ten counts were recorded for this clonotype. The V call is TRBV2, the J call TRBJ2-5; 9 bases are a match to TRBD2. The junction had 5 bases not matched to a gene; V was cut back by 8 bases and J by 1 base. The CDR3 totals 14 residues. CDR1 is SNHLY, CDR2 FYNNEI, per germline. CDR3 loop: CASGTSGFQETQYF. Here the CDR3 DNA reads TGTGCCAGCGGAACTAGCGGGTTCCAAGAGACCCAGTACTTC.

This clonotype was observed many times. This chain joins TRBV29-1 and TRBJ2-7, with 15 bases matching TRBD2. Germline loops: CDR1 SQVTM, CDR2 ANQGSEA. V was clipped by 5 bases and J by 0 bases; unmatched bases: 14. The CDR3 contains 19 residues. This chain's CDR3 is CSVWGTLGTSGRPSYEQYF. The CDR3, as DNA: TGCAGCGTTTGGGGGACCTTAGGGACTAGCGGGAGGCCCTCCTACGAGCAGTACTTC.

The chain links TRBV7-8 to TRBJ2-7; possible D gene TRBD1, 5 bases. Between the trimmed V and J ends, which lost 2 bases and 5 bases, there was a span of 10 bases. This CDR3 has 13 amino acids. Germline V CDR1 and CDR2: SGHVS, FQNEAQ. CDR3 sequence: CASSLKQVDEQYF. The CDR3, as DNA: TGTGCCAGCAGCTTAAAACAGGTCGACGAGCAGTACTTC.

V and J are TRBV28 and TRBJ2-3; TRBD1 agrees at 7 bases. V shed 1 base and J 2 bases; nucleotides not matched to a gene: 6. This CDR3 is 16 amino acids long. Per the germline V gene, CDR1 is MDHEN and CDR2 is SYDVKM. The CDR3 loop is CASSLLRDSLTDTQYF. The CDR3 DNA reads TGTGCCAGCAGTTTATTACGGGACAGCCTCACAGATACGCAGTATTTT.